This is a list of T cell receptor beta chains from one sample in a study of regulatory T cells in long-lasting Graves disease. MiXCR, applied by TCRdb to the multiplex PCR reads, yields one record per CDR3 protein. The sample lists about 200,000 distinct CDR3 sequences, roughly a fifth occurring once. The same sample was also studied in work on T cells in Graves' hyperthyroidism and ophthalmopathy.

This specimen was peripheral blood mononuclear cells (PBMCs), taken at new diagnosis, from a patient treated with antithyroid drugs. The receptors shown here come from a woman between 25 and 40 years old with Graves disease. Each CDR3 is given with its conserved first and last residue. A D gene is named only where the DNA matches it firmly. The listing skips clone size in some rows; elsewhere it reads once, few, many or a size class.

>TRBJ2-7|TRBV10-3|many|NA
TGTGCCATCAGTGAGTCTGGGGTTTTGAAGTACGAGCAGTACTTC
CAISESGVLKYEQYF
>TRBJ1-5|TRBV28|many|NA
TGTGCCAGCAGTTTCGCCAGGGCTCCACGGAGCAATCAGCCCCAGCATTTT
CASSFARAPRSNQPQHF
>TRBJ2-5|TRBV7-8|many|NA
TGTGCCAGCAGCTTACCCGGCGAGACCCAGTACTTC
CASSLPGETQYF
>TRBJ2-1|TRBV28|many|TRBD2
TGTGCCAGCAGTGTAGCGGGAGGAAAGTATGAGCAGTTCTTC
CASSVAGGKYEQFF
>TRBJ2-1|TRBV4-1|many|NA
TGCGCCAGCAGCCAAGTCTCCGGCGCCTACAATGAGCAGTTCTTC
CASSQVSGAYNEQFF
>TRBJ1-6|TRBV2|many|NA
TGTGCCAGCAGTGTTGCGTGGGATAATTCACCCCTCCACTTT
CASSVAWDNSPLHF
>TRBJ1-5|TRBV28|many|NA
TGTGCCAGCAGTTTTGGAGTAAGGGGAAATCAGCCCCAGCATTTT
CASSFGVRGNQPQHF
>TRBJ2-7|TRBV6-9|many|TRBD2
TGTGCCAGCAGTTTCAGCGGGAGTTACGAGCAGTACTTC
CASSFSGSYEQYF
>TRBJ2-1|TRBV7-3|many|NA
TGTGCCAGCAGCTTATCGGCCGGGCTTGGCAACAATGAGCAGTTCTTC
CASSLSAGLGNNEQFF
>TRBJ2-7|TRBV19|many|TRBD2
TGTGCCAGTAGGGACCCCGGGACTAGCGCCTACGAGCAGTACTTC
CASRDPGTSAYEQYF
>TRBJ2-7|TRBV6-1|many|TRBD2
TGTGCCAGCACTTCAATAACCGGGGGGTCCTACGAGCAGTACTTC
CASTSITGGSYEQYF
>TRBJ1-1|TRBV12-3/TRBV12-4|many|NA
TGTGCCAGCAGTTTCTTAATAAGGGACACTGAAGCTTTCTTT
CASSFLIRDTEAFF
>TRBJ2-2|TRBV2|NA|NA
TGTGCCAGCAGCCCCCGGCTAGCGATCGGGGAGCTGTTTTTT
CASSPRLAIGELFF
>TRBJ1-4|TRBV11-2|many|TRBD1
TGTGCCAGCAGCTTGGGACAGGGGCTGGAAAAACTGTTTTTT
CASSLGQGLEKLFF
>TRBJ1-4|TRBV30|many|TRBD1
TGTGCTCAGACTGACAGGGTTGATAATGAAAAACTGTTTTTT
CAQTDRVDNEKLFF
>TRBJ2-3|TRBV7-9|many|NA
TGTGCCAGCAGCTTATTAACAGGAACAGGCACAGATACGCAGTATTTT
CASSLLTGTGTDTQYF
>TRBJ2-3|TRBV20-1|many|TRBD2
TGCAGTGCTGGGGGGGTGGGATGGAGCACAGATACGCAGTATTTT
CSAGGVGWSTDTQYF
>TRBJ1-2|TRBV6-1|many|NA
TGTGCCAGCAGTGCGAGGGAAGGGTATGGCTACACCTTC
CASSAREGYGYTF
>TRBJ2-7|TRBV2|many|NA
TGTGCCAGCAGGGAGGGTTCCTACGAGCAGTACTTC
CASREGSYEQYF
>TRBJ2-3|TRBV18|many|NA
TGTGCCAGCTCACCTTTGAGGGCTGACGATACGCAGTATTTT
CASSPLRADDTQYF
>TRBJ2-7|TRBV24-1|NA|TRBD1
TGTGCCACCAGTGACACAGGGACAGAGGGCGAGCAGTACTTC
CATSDTGTEGEQYF
>TRBJ2-2|TRBV30|many|TRBD2
TGTGCCTGGAGTCGCGGGGGGACGGGGGAGCTGTTTTTT
CAWSRGGTGELFF
>TRBJ1-6|TRBV6-5|many|NA
TGTGCCAGCAGTTTCCCTCAGGGCCTCCCCGAATCACCCCTCCACTTT
CASSFPQGLPESPLHF
>TRBJ2-3|TRBV14|many|TRBD2
TGTGCCAGCAGCCAAGATCGCACTAGCGGCACAGATACGCAGTATTTT
CASSQDRTSGTDTQYF
>TRBJ1-5|TRBV6-2/TRBV6-3|NA|NA
TGTGCCAGCAGCTCCCGGGTTAGCAATCAGCCCCAGCATTTT
CASSSRVSNQPQHF
>TRBJ1-2|TRBV12-3/TRBV12-4|NA|NA
TGTGCCAGCAGTTTAATCGGCTTTGAGGGGGGGTGGCATGGCTACACCTTC
CASSLIGFEGGWHGYTF
>TRBJ2-1|TRBV20-1|many|TRBD2
TGCAGTGCTAGAAAGACTAGCGGGGGGGCGGGGAATGAGCAGTTCTTC
CSARKTSGGAGNEQFF
>TRBJ2-4|TRBV18|few|NA
TGTGCCAGCTCACCACCGGCGGGTTCCGAAAACATTCAGTACTTC
CASSPPAGSENIQYF
>TRBJ1-6|TRBV12-3/TRBV12-4|many|NA
TGTGCCAGCACCACCCTGGATTCACCCCTCCACTTT
CASTTLDSPLHF
>TRBJ2-1|TRBV7-9|many|TRBD2
TGTGCCAGCAGCTCGGTGCGGGGGGCCTCCTACAATGAGCAGTTCTTC
CASSSVRGASYNEQFF
>TRBJ2-7|TRBV2|many|TRBD1
TGTGCCAGCGCGGGACAGGGCTACGAGCAGTACTTC
CASAGQGYEQYF
>TRBJ1-2|TRBV18|many|NA
TGTGCCAGCTCACCACCGACTACAGGGAGTGGCTACACCTTC
CASSPPTTGSGYTF